The 20 T cell receptor beta chains presented below share a single source sample, sequenced in a study of cytomegalovirus exposure and HLA in healthy donors. 13 Jbeta primers and 60 Vbeta primers were used for the PCR. Using immunoSEQ multiplex PCR, the repertoire was profiled, and TCRdb retains in-frame clones only, with some absent. The sample has around 200,000 clones, over 70% seen once; the top ten hold around 3%. Sequenced sample: PBMCs. The origin of the receptors is a female donor in good health and CMV-seronegative.

The chain uses TRBV30 and TRBJ1-5; D unresolved. Trimming removed 3 bases at V and 4 bases at J, with 13 bases between. Germline lookup yields CDR1 GTSNPN and CDR2 SVGIG (reference sequence). There are 14 residues in the CDR3. CDR3 sequence reads: CAWREQLTNQPQHF. The CDR3 DNA reads TGTGCCTGGAGAGAACAGCTTACGAATCAGCCCCAGCATTTT.

The chain carries TRBV30 and TRBJ2-3, with D possibly matching TRBD1 (6 bases). Trimming cost V 0 bases and J 7 bases, with 11 bases left between them. The CDR3 loop spans 13 amino acids. Germline values: CDR1 GTSNPN, CDR2 SVGIG (reference sequence). The CDR3 sequence: CAWSVGGANTQYF. CDR3 nucleotides: TGTGCCTGGAGTGTAGGGGGTGCAAATACGCAGTATTTT.

The V call is TRBV18, the J call TRBJ2-3; TRBD2 matches 9 bases. This CDR3 has 15 amino acids. The germline V gene encodes CDR1 KGHSH and CDR2 LQKENI. J gave up 3 bases and V 4 bases, and 5 bases lay outside the gene matches. The CDR3 protein is CASSRTSDRTDTQYF. CDR3 DNA sequence: TGTGCCAGCTCACGGACTAGCGATAGGACAGATACGCAGTATTTT.

V and J are TRBV6-5 and TRBJ1-2; 7 positions match TRBD1. CDR1 and CDR2 from the germline V gene are MNHEY and SVGAGI. After removal of 6 bases from V and 8 bases from J, the junction contained 12 bases not matched to a gene. CDR3 length equals 14 residues. The CDR3, as DNA: TGTGCCAGCAGCATCCAACAGGGGATGGGAGGCTACACCTTC. Protein: CASSIQQGMGGYTF.

The rearrangement joins TRBV28 to TRBJ1-6; TRBD1 matches 9 bases. The ends lost 6 bases at V and 7 bases at J; junction bases unmatched: 7. Germline values: CDR1 MDHEN, CDR2 SYDVKM. The CDR3 spans 15 residues. Here the CDR3 reads CASRSGQGGNSPLHF. CDR3 DNA sequence: TGTGCCAGCAGGTCGGGACAGGGTGGAAATTCACCCCTCCACTTT.

The rearrangement joins TRBV4-2 to TRBJ2-3; D gene ambiguous. This CDR3 has 13 amino acids. Per the germline V gene, CDR1 is LGHNA and CDR2 is YNFKEQ. Deletions cut 2 bases from V and 2 bases from J, with 5 bases between. CDR3 sequence: CASSQRDTDTQYF. CDR3 nucleotide sequence: TGTGCCAGCAGCCAACGAGACACAGATACGCAGTATTTT.

CDR3 residues: CASSLDHGQPQHF. CDR3 in DNA: TGTGCCAGCAGCTTAGATCACGGTCAGCCCCAGCATTTT. This rearrangement joins TRBV11-2 to TRBJ1-5; D ambiguous. In germline, CDR1 is SGHAT, CDR2 FQNNGV. This CDR3 spans 13 amino acids. V lost 0 bases, J lost 6 bases, and 6 bases lay in between.

The V gene is TRBV5-6, the J gene TRBJ2-1, with TRBD1 matching 7 bases. The CDR3 has 13 residues. The germline V gene encodes CDR1 SGHDT and CDR2 YYEEEE. J gave up 6 bases and V 0 bases, and 0 bases lay outside the gene matches. CDR3 region: CASSLDRGNEQFF. In DNA form, the CDR3 reads TGTGCCAGCAGCTTGGACAGGGGCAATGAGCAGTTCTTC.

The chain combines TRBV2 with TRBJ2-5, with 7 bases fitting TRBD2. The CDR3 loop spans 14 amino acids. J was trimmed by 1 base and V by 7 bases; bases with no gene match: 6. Germline CDR1 SNHLY, CDR2 FYNNEI. As DNA, the CDR3 is TGTGCCAGCACCCCTGGGAGGGCCCAAGAGACCCAGTACTTC. Amino acid sequence: CASTPGRAQETQYF.

V usage is TRBV5-1 and J usage is TRBJ2-7, with unresolved D. Germline V CDR1 and CDR2: SGHRS, YFSETQ. The CDR3 is made up of 13 amino acids. V was shortened by 4 bases and J by 3 bases, with 11 bases between the two germline ends. CDR3 sequence: CASSNDHSYEQYF. The CDR3 DNA follows: TGCGCCAGCAGCAACGACCACAGCTACGAGCAGTACTTC.

The chain uses TRBV6-5 and TRBJ1-2; D not certain. Germline V CDR1 and CDR2: MNHEY, SVGAGI. Trimming pared 7 bases from V and 1 base from J, leaving 4 bases between. The CDR3 totals 11 residues. CDR3 coding DNA: TGTGCCAGCAAGAGTAACTATGGCTACACCTTC. Translation: CASKSNYGYTF.

The chain has TRBV5-1 and TRBJ2-3, with D maybe TRBD1 (6 bases). V lost 0 bases and J lost 6, with 14 bases in between. This CDR3 comprises 15 residues. CDR1 is SGHRS, CDR2 YFSETQ, per germline. CDR3 nucleotides: TGCGCCAGCAGCTTGGGACAGGCCCACGGGGATACGCAGTATTTT. Its protein is CASSLGQAHGDTQYF.

This chain links TRBV27 with TRBJ1-2; possibly TRBD1 for D (6 bases). Germline V lookup: CDR1 MNHEY, CDR2 SMNVEV (reference sequence). The CDR3 totals 14 residues. V lost 2 bases, J lost 4 bases, and 11 bases lay in between. CDR3 residues: CASSLRGLGYGYTF. The CDR3 DNA reads TGTGCCAGCAGTTTAAGGGGGTTGGGCTATGGCTACACCTTC.

This clone was seen a few times. The genes are TRBV2 and TRBJ2-3; perhaps TRBD2 as D (7 bases). This CDR3 has 16 residues. Germline V gives CDR1 SNHLY, CDR2 FYNNEI. Trimming removed 4 bases from V and 2 bases from J, with 16 bases in between. For the CDR3, the DNA is TGTGCCAGCAGTGGAGGGGCGGGGGCCCTCACAGATACGCAGTATTTT. It translates to CASSGGAGALTDTQYF. Drawing the rest from reference TRBV2 and TRBJ2-3, the complete variable domain is EPEVTQTPSHQVTQMGQEVILRCVPISNHLYFYWYRQILGQKVEFLVSFYNNEISEKSEIFDDQFSVERPDGSNFTLKIRSTKLEDSAMYFCASSGGAGALTDTQYFGPGTRLTVL.

This clone is a singleton in its sample. The chain has TRBV7-9 and TRBJ1-2; a possible D gene is TRBD1 (5 bases). Trimming took 5 bases from V and 4 from J, leaving 17 bases between them. The CDR3 is 15 amino acids. Looked up from germline, CDR1 is SEHNR and CDR2 is FQNEAQ (reference sequence). Here the CDR3 DNA reads TGTGCCAGCAGCCGAAAAAGCCAGGGTCCCTATGGCTACACCTTC. This gives the protein CASSRKSQGPYGYTF.

The chain recombines TRBV28 with TRBJ1-1, with TRBD1 matching over 10 bases. The CDR3 spans 14 residues. Germline CDR1 MDHEN, CDR2 SYDVKM. The trim removed 4 bases at V and 4 bases at J, leaving 3 bases unmatched. CDR3 region: CASSSGQGVTEAFF. The CDR3 DNA is TGTGCCAGCAGTTCAGGACAGGGGGTCACTGAAGCTTTCTTT.

The chain joins TRBV6-5 to TRBJ1-6; D is uncertain. Trimming pared 2 bases from V and 8 bases from J, leaving 13 bases between. CDR3 length: 15 amino acids. Germline V CDR1 and CDR2: MNHEY, SVGAGI. CDR3 residues: CASSYGWQDDSPLHF. The CDR3 DNA is TGTGCCAGCAGTTACGGGTGGCAGGATGATTCACCCCTCCACTTT.

The rearrangement uses TRBV19 and TRBJ1-3; 8 positions match TRBD1. V dropped 7 bases and J dropped 3; count of bases not matched to a gene: 11. From germline, CDR1 is LNHDA and CDR2 SQIVND (reference sequence). The CDR3 is made up of 16 amino acids. This CDR3 is CASTYPQGASGNTIYF. CDR3 DNA sequence: TGTGCCAGTACCTACCCGCAGGGGGCAAGTGGAAACACCATATATTTT. Full variable domain (outside the CDR3, taken from reference TRBV19 and TRBJ1-3): DGGITQSPKYLFRKEGQNVTLSCEQNLNHDAMYWYRQDPGQGLRLIYYSQIVNDFQKGDIAEGYSVSREKKESFPLTVTSAQKNPTAFYLCASTYPQGASGNTIYFGEGSWLTVV.

V is TRBV5-1 and J is TRBJ1-4, with D perhaps TRBD1 (5 bases). V was clipped by 1 base and J by 4 bases, with 20 bases between them. Germline V CDR1 and CDR2: SGHRS, YFSETQ. The CDR3 runs 18 residues. The CDR3 loop reads CASSLYISGQGLNEKLFF. The DNA of the CDR3 is TGCGCCAGCAGCTTGTATATTAGCGGGCAGGGACTTAATGAAAAACTGTTTTTT.

A remark on this clone: The junction differs from germline at one of its ends, possibly a read error. The chain uses TRBV7-8 and TRBJ1-1; 8 positions match TRBD1. The CDR3 extends over 15 amino acids. CDR1 is SGHVS, CDR2 FQNEAQ, per germline. The chain's CDR3 is CASSSTQGGNAEAFF. The CDR3 DNA reads as TGTGCCAGCAGCTCTACACAGGGGGGGAACGCTGAAGCTTTCTTT.